Here is one TCR beta chain with its context. This sample is drawn from a study of CD8 T cells in Susac syndrome. The CDR3 has 15 amino acids. Trimming at V came to 5 bases and at J to 9 bases, leaving 9 bases not matched to a gene. Germline CDR1 reads SGHTA; CDR2 reads FQGNSA. Random hexamers were used to reverse transcribe the RNA input (roughly 0.5 to 1 ug). TCRdb re-analysed the immunoSEQ multiplex PCR reads in MiXCR, keeping a single row per CDR3 protein. The repertoire holds around 190,000 distinct CDR3 sequences, with approximately 94% as singletons. The T cells that were sequenced for TCR beta were CD8+ and CD4+ cells from blood.

This rearrangement joins TRBV7-2 to TRBJ2-1, with TRBD2 matching 11 bases. This clonotype was sampled from a human donor in good health. Sample: CD4+ T cells from PBMCs. The CDR3 loop reads CASSLTSGKRGEQFF. DNA of the CDR3: TGTGCCAGCAGCCTGACTAGCGGGAAAAGAGGTGAGCAGTTCTTC.